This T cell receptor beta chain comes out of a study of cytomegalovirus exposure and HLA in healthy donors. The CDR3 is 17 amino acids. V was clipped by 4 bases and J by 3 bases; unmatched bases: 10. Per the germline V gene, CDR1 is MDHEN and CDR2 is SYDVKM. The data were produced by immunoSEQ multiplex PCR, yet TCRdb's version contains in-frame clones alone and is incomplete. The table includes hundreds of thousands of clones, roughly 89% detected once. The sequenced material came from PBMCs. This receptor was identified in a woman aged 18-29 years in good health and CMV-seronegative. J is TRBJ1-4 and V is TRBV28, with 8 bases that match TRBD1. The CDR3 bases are TGTGCCAGCAGTTCCCGGGACAGGAAGGGAGCTAATGAAAAACTGTTTTTT. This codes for CASSSRDRKGANEKLFF.